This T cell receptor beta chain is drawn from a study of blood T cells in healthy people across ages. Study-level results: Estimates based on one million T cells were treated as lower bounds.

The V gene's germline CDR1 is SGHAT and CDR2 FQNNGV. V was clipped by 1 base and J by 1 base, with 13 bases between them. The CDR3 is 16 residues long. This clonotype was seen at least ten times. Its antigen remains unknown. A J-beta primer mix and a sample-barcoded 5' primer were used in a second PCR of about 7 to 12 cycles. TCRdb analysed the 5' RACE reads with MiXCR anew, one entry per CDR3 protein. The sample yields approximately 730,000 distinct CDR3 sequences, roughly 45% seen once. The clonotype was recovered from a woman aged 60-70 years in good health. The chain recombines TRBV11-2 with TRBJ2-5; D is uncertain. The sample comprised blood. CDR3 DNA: TGTGCCAGCAGCTTAGTTTCTGGGCAGGCCCAAGAGACCCAGTACTTC. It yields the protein CASSLVSGQAQETQYF.